This T cell receptor (beta chain) was observed in a study of cytomegalovirus exposure and HLA in healthy donors. General study results and limits: In a later analysis, parvovirus B19, influenza, CMV and Epstein-Barr virus appeared linked to several top co-occurrence clusters. Presence/absence analyses rested on an assumption that sequencing depth was roughly uniform across donors. Cytomegalovirus association was assigned to about 150 TCR beta chains.

The PCR used 60 Vbeta and 13 Jbeta primers. TCRdb's copy holds only in-frame clones and misses some; the assay was immunoSEQ multiplex PCR. The sample holds 30,000 to 35,000 clones. Worth noting for this clone: Its antigen is as yet unknown.

Sequencing used PBMCs. The receptor's source is a middle-aged woman in good health and CMV-seropositive.

In nucleotides, the CDR3 is TGTGCCAGCAGCTTAGAAGGCGGGAGGACAGATACGCAGTATTTT. This codes for CASSLEGGRTDTQYF. The chain employs TRBV7-2 and TRBJ2-3, with 8 bases lining up with TRBD2. The CDR3 covers 15 residues. V dropped 1 base and J dropped 3; count of bases not matched to a gene: 3. Germline-derived CDR1 and CDR2 are SGHTA and FQGNSA.